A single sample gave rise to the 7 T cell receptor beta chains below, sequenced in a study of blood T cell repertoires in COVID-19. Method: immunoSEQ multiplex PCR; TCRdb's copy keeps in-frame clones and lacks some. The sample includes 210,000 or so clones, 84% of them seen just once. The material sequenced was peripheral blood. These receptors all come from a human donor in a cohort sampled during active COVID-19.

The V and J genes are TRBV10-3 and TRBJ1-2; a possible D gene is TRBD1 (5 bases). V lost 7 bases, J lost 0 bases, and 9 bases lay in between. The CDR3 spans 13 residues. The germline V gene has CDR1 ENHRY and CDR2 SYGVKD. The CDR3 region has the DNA TGTGCCATCAACGTCAGGGCTAACTATGGCTACACCTTC. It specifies CAINVRANYGYTF.

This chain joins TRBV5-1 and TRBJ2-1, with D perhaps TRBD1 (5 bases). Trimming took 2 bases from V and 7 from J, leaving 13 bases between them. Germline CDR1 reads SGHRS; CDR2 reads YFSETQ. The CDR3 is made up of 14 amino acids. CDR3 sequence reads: CASSFRVGGNEQFF. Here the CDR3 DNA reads TGCGCCAGCAGCTTCAGGGTCGGTGGAAATGAGCAGTTCTTC.

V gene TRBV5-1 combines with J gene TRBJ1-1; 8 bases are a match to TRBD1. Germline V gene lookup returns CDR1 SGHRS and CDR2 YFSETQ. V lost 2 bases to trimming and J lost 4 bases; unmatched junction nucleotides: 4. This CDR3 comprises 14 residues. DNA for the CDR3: TGCGCCAGCAGCTTACCAGGGGGCGGCACTGAAGCTTTCTTT. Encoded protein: CASSLPGGGTEAFF.

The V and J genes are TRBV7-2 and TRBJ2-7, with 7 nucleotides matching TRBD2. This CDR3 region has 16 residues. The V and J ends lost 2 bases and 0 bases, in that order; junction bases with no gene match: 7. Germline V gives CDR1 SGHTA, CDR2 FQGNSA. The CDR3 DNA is TGTGCCAGCAGCTTAAGTGACCGGGGGGTCTCCTACGAGCAGTACGTC. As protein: CASSLSDRGVSYEQYV.

CDR3 in DNA: TGTGCCAGCAGCTATGACAGGGGTGGGGATTCGAGCGAGCAGTACTTC. Its translation: CASSYDRGGDSSEQYF. J is TRBJ2-7 and V is TRBV4-2, with 8 nucleotides matching TRBD1. CDR1 and CDR2 from the germline V gene are LGHNA and YNFKEQ. The CDR3 contains 16 residues. The V and J ends lost 5 bases and 6 bases, in that order; junction bases with no gene match: 15.

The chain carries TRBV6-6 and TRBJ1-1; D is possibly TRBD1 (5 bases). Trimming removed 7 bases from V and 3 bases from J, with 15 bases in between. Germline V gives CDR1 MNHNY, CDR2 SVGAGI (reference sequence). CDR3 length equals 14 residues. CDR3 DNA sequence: TGTGCCAGCACTAACAGAGACAGTTACACTGAAGCTTTCTTT. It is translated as CASTNRDSYTEAFF.

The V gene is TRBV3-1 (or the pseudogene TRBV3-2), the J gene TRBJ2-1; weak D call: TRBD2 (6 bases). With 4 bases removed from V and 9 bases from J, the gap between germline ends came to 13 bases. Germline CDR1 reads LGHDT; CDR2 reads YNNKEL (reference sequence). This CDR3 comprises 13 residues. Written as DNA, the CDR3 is TGTGCCAGCAGCCTACATCTGGGGGGTGAGCAGTTCTTC. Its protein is CASSLHLGGEQFF.